This T cell receptor beta chain was captured by sequencing in a study of blood T cell repertoires in COVID-19. The CDR3 runs 17 residues. The V and J ends lost 4 bases and 1 base, in that order; junction bases with no gene match: 9. Germline CDR1 and CDR2: SGHTA and FQGTGA. Some clones are missing from TCRdb's copy, which holds only in-frame ones; the method was immunoSEQ multiplex PCR. The data contain about 270,000 clones, roughly 86% of them singletons. The TCR originated in a man aged 35 to 55 with active or convalescent COVID-19. The chain has TRBV7-3 and TRBJ2-5; 10 bases agree with TRBD2. The sequenced sample was peripheral blood. CDR3 bases: TGTGCCAGCAGCTACCTTGGGGCTAGCGGGAGCCAAGAGACCCAGTACTTC. This sequence encodes CASSYLGASGSQETQYF.